The rows below give T cell receptor beta chains drawn from one sample of a study of beta chain features in type 1 diabetes. Clones were read by immunoSEQ multiplex PCR, and TCRdb kept only the in-frame ones, dropping some. This repertoire shows hundreds of thousands of clones, over 11% found once; its top ten account for 0.035% to 0.045%. The sample consisted of naive CD4+ T cells from blood. The source is a young man with type 1 diabetes. Each CDR3 is given with its conserved first and last residue. Fields, in order: D gene, V gene, CDR3 length, clone size, J gene, CDR3 DNA, CDR3 protein. D genes are given only for firm matches. A clone size is listed for some rows: how often the clone was seen (once, few, many), or a class if it is expanded.

TRBD1,TRBV18,15,few,TRBJ2-1,TGTGCCAGCTCATTGGACAGGGGAGCCTACAATGAGCAGTTCTTC,CASSLDRGAYNEQFF
.,TRBV6-5,12,few,TRBJ2-7,TGTGCCAGCAGTGGGACCTCCTACGAGCAGTACTTC,CASSGTSYEQYF
TRBD1,TRBV7-2,14,.,TRBJ2-1,TGTGCCAGCAGCCTATCGATTCGACAGGGTGAGCAGTTCTTC,CASSLSIRQGEQFF
.,TRBV18,15,few,TRBJ2-7,TGTGCCAGCTCACCAGGTGAGACAGGTGCCTACGAGCAGTACTTC,CASSPGETGAYEQYF
.,TRBV5-1,14,.,TRBJ1-4,TGCGCCAGCAGCTTGTTCGGCGAGAATGAAAAACTGTTTTTT,CASSLFGENEKLFF
.,TRBV15,13,.,TRBJ1-5,TGTGCCACCAGCAGGGACATTCTTCAGCCCCAGCATTTT,CATSRDILQPQHF
TRBD1,TRBV23-1,14,few,TRBJ2-7,TGCGCCAACATCCCGGGACAGACGTCCTACGAGCAGTACTTC,CANIPGQTSYEQYF
TRBD1,TRBV4-1,14,.,TRBJ1-2,TGCGCCAGCAGCCAAGGGGACAGGAACTATGGCTACACCTTC,CASSQGDRNYGYTF
.,TRBV28,15,.,TRBJ2-7,TGTGCCAGCAGGGGCCCAACTTGGTCCTCCTACGAGCAGTACTTC,CASRGPTWSSYEQYF
.,TRBV30,11,.,TRBJ2-7,TGTGCCTGGACAGGGGCTAACGAGCAGTACTTC,CAWTGANEQYF
.,TRBV7-9,15,.,TRBJ1-5,TGTGCCAGCAGCTTAGCCGGGTTTCGCAATCAGCCCCAGCATTTT,CASSLAGFRNQPQHF
.,TRBV25-1,16,.,TRBJ1-2,TGTGCCAGCAGTGGGCCAGGGACCACCTCTGACTATGGCTACACCTTC,CASSGPGTTSDYGYTF
.,TRBV7-9,15,.,TRBJ1-2,TGTGCCAGCAGCTTAGATGAACGGAGAAACTATGGCTACACCTTC,CASSLDERRNYGYTF